These 13 T cell receptor beta chains share one sample of origin, sequenced in a study of blood T cell repertoires in COVID-19. TCRdb's copy holds only in-frame clones and misses some; the assay was immunoSEQ multiplex PCR. The sample yields roughly 280,000 clones, just under 90% seen once. Material: PBMCs or T cells enriched from blood (not recorded which). The receptors stem from a woman aged 60-75 years who had recovered from COVID-19.

This clone has a handful of counts. This rearrangement joins TRBV2 to TRBJ2-5; D is undetermined. CDR3 length: 15 residues. V was pared by 6 bases and J by 0 bases, with 14 bases between. The germline CDR1 and CDR2 sequences are SNHLY and FYNNEI. The CDR3 bases are TGTGCCAGCAGGGAAATGGCCCGGGACCAAGAGACCCAGTACTTC. Its translation: CASREMARDQETQYF.

This chain joins TRBV9 and TRBJ2-2; TRBD2 agrees at 8 bases. Per germline, CDR1 SGDLS and CDR2 YYNGEE. This CDR3 spans 20 amino acids. V lost 4 bases, J lost 1 base, and 18 bases stayed unmatched. The chain's CDR3 is CASSPNRSGGPFGNTGELFF. CDR3 DNA: TGTGCCAGCAGCCCCAATCGGTCGGGAGGGCCTTTTGGGAACACCGGGGAGCTGTTTTTT.

The rearrangement joins TRBV19 to TRBJ1-1; no definite D call. Trimming took off 7 bases at V and 3 bases at J, with 12 bases between the two ends. This CDR3 is built from 13 residues. Germline V gene data show CDR1 as LNHDA and CDR2 as SQIVND (reference sequence). The CDR3, as DNA: TGTGCCAGTACCTCGGGTTTTTACACTGAAGCTTTCTTT. Residues: CASTSGFYTEAFF.

This clone appeared many times. The CDR3 DNA follows: TGTGCCAGCAGTTACACAGCGGGGGCATACAATGAGCAGTTCTTC. This translates into CASSYTAGAYNEQFF. The chain has TRBV6-5 and TRBJ2-1; 8 nucleotides align to TRBD2. The CDR3 runs 15 residues. CDR1 is MNHEY, CDR2 SVGAGI, per germline. The junction had 4 bases not matched to a gene; V was cut back by 2 bases and J by 4 bases.

The gene calls are TRBV5-1 and TRBJ1-1; 8 positions match TRBD1. From germline, CDR1 is SGHRS and CDR2 YFSETQ. This CDR3 has 14 residues. V gave up 4 bases and J gave up 4 bases; unmatched junction bases: 6. CDR3 nucleotides: TGCGCCAGCAGCGGACAGGGCATGAGCACTGAAGCTTTCTTT. Protein product: CASSGQGMSTEAFF.

This chain uses TRBV18 with TRBJ1-2; TRBD1 matches 7 bases. This CDR3 comprises 13 residues. Germline CDR1 KGHSH, CDR2 LQKENI. J was trimmed by 13 bases and V by 0 bases; bases with no gene match: 8. The CDR3 coding sequence is TGTGCCAGCTCACCACCGGCGACAGGGAAGGGCACCTTC. Translated, it gives CASSPPATGKGTF.

The J gene is TRBJ2-1, the V gene TRBV10-1; the D is unclear. V gave up 4 bases and J gave up 4 bases, with 8 bases separating them. The CDR3 runs to 13 residues. Per the germline V gene, CDR1 is WNHNN and CDR2 is SYGVQD (reference sequence). Written as DNA, the CDR3 is TGCGCCAGCAGTGTCGGTAAGTACAATGAGCAGTTCTTC. Translation: CASSVGKYNEQFF.

This chain links TRBV3-1 (or the pseudogene TRBV3-2) with TRBJ2-5, with D possibly matching TRBD1 (6 bases). Germline assignment: CDR1 LGHDT and CDR2 YNNKEL (reference sequence). The CDR3 is made up of 12 amino acids. Trimming removed 8 bases at V and 3 bases at J, with 10 bases between. The CDR3 nucleotides are TGTGCCAGCTCGGACAGAGAAGAGACCCAGTACTTC. Its protein product is CASSDREETQYF.

The chain carries TRBV5-4 and TRBJ1-1; D call uncertain. V was cut by 1 base and J by 0 bases, with 16 bases left in between. CDR1 and CDR2 (germline): SGHNT, YYREEE (reference sequence). The CDR3 runs to 17 residues. As DNA, the CDR3 is TGTGCCAGCAGCTTGCTGAGGCCACCTTACGTGAACACTGAAGCTTTCTTT. Amino acids: CASSLLRPPYVNTEAFF.

This sequence joins TRBV5-4 and TRBJ2-3; 8 positions match TRBD2. Germline values: CDR1 SGHNT, CDR2 YYREEE (reference sequence). The J segment lost 2 bases and the V segment lost 2 bases, leaving 1 base of the junction unmatched. The CDR3 consists of 14 residues. The CDR3 region has the DNA TGTGCCAGCAGCTTCGGACTAGCCACAGATACGCAGTATTTT. This sequence encodes CASSFGLATDTQYF. Full variable domain (outside the CDR3, taken from reference TRBV5-4 and TRBJ2-3): ETGVTQSPTHLIKTRGQQVTLRCSSQSGHNTVSWYQQALGQGPQFIFQYYREEENGRGNFPPRFSGLQFPNYSSELNVNALELDDSALYLCASSFGLATDTQYFGPGTRLTVL.

The CDR3 DNA is TGTGCCAGCAGCCAAGAAACTGATGGCTACACCTTC. Translated, it gives CASSQETDGYTF. V is TRBV4-2 and J is TRBJ1-2, with D hard to call. Trimming cost V 0 bases and J 6 bases, with 5 bases left between them. Germline CDR1 LGHNA, CDR2 YNFKEQ. This CDR3 comprises 12 residues.

This chain uses TRBV6-6 with TRBJ2-1, with 8 bases lining up with TRBD2. This CDR3 comprises 15 residues. The V gene's germline CDR1 is MNHNY and CDR2 SVGAGI (reference sequence). Trimming cost V 4 bases and J 4 bases; bases outside gene matches: 6. The CDR3 nucleotides are TGTGCCAGCAGTTTAAGCGGGGGCGGGTACAATGAGCAGTTCTTC. It yields the protein CASSLSGGGYNEQFF.

The chain has TRBV7-8 and TRBJ1-2, with unresolved D. CDR1 and CDR2 from the germline V gene are SGHVS and FQNEAQ. Trimming pared 0 bases from V and 8 bases from J, leaving 7 bases between. This CDR3 has 12 amino acids. As DNA, the CDR3 is TGTGCCAGCAGCTTAGCTGAGGGCGGCTACACCTTC. Protein product: CASSLAEGGYTF.